The subject of this entry is one T cell receptor (beta chain). The antigen is unknown. The length of the CDR3 is 16 residues. The germline gives CDR1 MNHEY, CDR2 SVGAGI. The V end lost 3 bases, the J end lost 3 bases, and 16 bases lay between the germline ends. This sample is part of a study of cytomegalovirus exposure and HLA in healthy donors. Study background: The 120 validation repertoires, a later analysis reported, used the same platform as the 600 to 700 repertoires from the first cohort.

The table came from immunoSEQ multiplex PCR; TCRdb's copy has only in-frame clones and leaves some out. The sample holds 100,000 to 150,000 clones, approximately 92% seen once. Findings of the study overall: Specific recognition of CMV antigens was confirmed in vitro for a few chains (all CMV-associated). According to a later analysis, TCR clusters from the first cohort tended to co-occur in the 110 or so validation repertoires.

This sequence was found in a woman aged 18-29 years in good health and CMV-seronegative. The genes are TRBV6-5 and TRBJ2-3; a weak D match, TRBD1 (6 bases). The sample consisted of PBMCs. CDR3 loop: CASSYDQGLLTDTQYF. CDR3 nucleotide sequence: TGTGCCAGCAGTTATGACCAGGGGCTTTTAACAGATACGCAGTATTTT.